This TCR beta chain was found in a study of blood T cell repertoires in COVID-19. About the research overall: Specimens from acute and convalescent COVID-19 originated in the United States, Italy and Spain. T cells, B-cell-depleted T cells, or PBMCs provided the cDNA or gDNA that served as material.

One Seattle source followed patients from active infection through their disease course. Authors' processing steps: How many nucleated cells were present was estimated from reference gene primer amplification. Method: immunoSEQ multiplex PCR; TCRdb's copy keeps in-frame clones and lacks some. The V and J calls and clone size are taken from that table; D and trimming were inferred from the DNA. The table includes some 240,000 clones, 82% detected once. V shed 4 bases and J shed 1 base, with 11 bases lying between them. Germline V gene data show CDR1 as MNHEY and CDR2 as SMNVEV (reference sequence). This CDR3 spans 14 amino acids.

Material: peripheral blood. The chain combines TRBV27 with TRBJ2-7; weak D call: TRBD1 (6 bases). The clonotype originates from a woman in her 70s with COVID-19, enrolled during active disease. The CDR3, as DNA: TGTGCCAGCAGTTCCCGGGACACTTCCTACGAGCAGTACTTC. Protein sequence: CASSSRDTSYEQYF.